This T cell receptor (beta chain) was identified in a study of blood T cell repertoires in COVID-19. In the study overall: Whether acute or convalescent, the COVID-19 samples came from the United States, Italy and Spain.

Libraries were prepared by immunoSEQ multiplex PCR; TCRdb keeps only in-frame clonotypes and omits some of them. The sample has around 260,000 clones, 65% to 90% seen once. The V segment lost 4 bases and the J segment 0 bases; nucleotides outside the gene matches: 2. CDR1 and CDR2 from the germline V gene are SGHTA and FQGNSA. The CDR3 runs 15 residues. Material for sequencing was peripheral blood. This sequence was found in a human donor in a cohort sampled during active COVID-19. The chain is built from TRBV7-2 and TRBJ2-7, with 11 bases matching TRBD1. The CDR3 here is CASSYGTGGSYEQYF. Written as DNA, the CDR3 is TGTGCCAGCAGCTACGGGACAGGGGGCTCCTACGAGCAGTACTTC.